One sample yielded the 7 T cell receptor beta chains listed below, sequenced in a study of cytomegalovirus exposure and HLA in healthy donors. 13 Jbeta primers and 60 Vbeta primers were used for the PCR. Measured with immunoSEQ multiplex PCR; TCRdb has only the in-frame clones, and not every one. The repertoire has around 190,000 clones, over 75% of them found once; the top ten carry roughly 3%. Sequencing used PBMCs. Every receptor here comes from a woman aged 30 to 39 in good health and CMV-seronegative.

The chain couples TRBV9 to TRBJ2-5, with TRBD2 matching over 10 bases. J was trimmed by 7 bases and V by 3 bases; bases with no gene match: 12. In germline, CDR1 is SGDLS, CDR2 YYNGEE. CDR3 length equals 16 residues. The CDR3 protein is CASSGSSGGAAGTQYF. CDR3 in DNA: TGTGCCAGCAGCGGATCAAGCGGGGGGGCTGCGGGGACCCAGTACTTC.

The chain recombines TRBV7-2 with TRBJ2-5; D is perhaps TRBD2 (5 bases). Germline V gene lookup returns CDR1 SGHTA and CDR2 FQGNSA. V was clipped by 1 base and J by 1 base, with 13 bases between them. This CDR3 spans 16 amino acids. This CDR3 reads CASSLGMGSGQETQYF. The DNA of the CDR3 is TGTGCCAGCAGCTTAGGGATGGGGAGCGGCCAAGAGACCCAGTACTTC.

CDR3 residues: CASSALMGGLPYEQYF. The CDR3 region has the DNA TGCGCCAGCAGCGCCCTGATGGGGGGGCTACCCTACGAGCAGTACTTC. This rearrangement joins TRBV5-1 to TRBJ2-7, with a possible D match to TRBD2 (7 bases). CDR3 length: 16 amino acids. Trimming took 4 bases from V and 2 from J, leaving 19 bases between them. CDR1 and CDR2 (germline): SGHRS, YFSETQ.

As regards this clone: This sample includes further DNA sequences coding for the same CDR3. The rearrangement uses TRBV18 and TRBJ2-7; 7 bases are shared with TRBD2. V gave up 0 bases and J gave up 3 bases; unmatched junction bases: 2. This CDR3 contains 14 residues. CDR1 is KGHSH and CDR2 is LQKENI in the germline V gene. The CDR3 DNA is TGTGCCAGCTCACCACCGGGACTACTCTACGAGCAGTACTTC. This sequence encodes CASSPPGLLYEQYF.

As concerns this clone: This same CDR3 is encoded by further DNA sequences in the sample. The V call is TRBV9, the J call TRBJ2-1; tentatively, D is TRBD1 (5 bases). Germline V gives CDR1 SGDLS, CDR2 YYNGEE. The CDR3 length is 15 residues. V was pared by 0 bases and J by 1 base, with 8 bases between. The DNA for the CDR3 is TGTGCCAGCAGCGTAGTAGGGGCGTCCTACAATGAGCAGTTCTTC. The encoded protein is CASSVVGASYNEQFF.

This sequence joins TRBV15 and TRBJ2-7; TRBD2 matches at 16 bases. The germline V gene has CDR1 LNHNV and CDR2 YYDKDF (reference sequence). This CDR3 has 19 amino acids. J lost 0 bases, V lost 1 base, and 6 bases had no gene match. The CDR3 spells CATSRGGLAGGRSSYEQYF. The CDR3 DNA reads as TGTGCCACCAGCAGAGGGGGACTAGCGGGAGGGCGAAGCTCCTACGAGCAGTACTTC.

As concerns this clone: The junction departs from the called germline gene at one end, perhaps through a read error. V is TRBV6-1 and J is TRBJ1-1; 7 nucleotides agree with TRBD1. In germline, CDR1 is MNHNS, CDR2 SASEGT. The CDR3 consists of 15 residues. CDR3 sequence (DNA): TGTGCCAGCAGTGTTTACAGGGGCTTGAACCCTGAAGCTTTCTTT. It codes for CASSVYRGLNPEAFF.